The 20 T cell receptor beta chains below were found in one sample sequenced in a study of blood T cell repertoires in COVID-19. TCRdb's copy holds only in-frame clones and misses some; the assay was immunoSEQ multiplex PCR. In the table there are some 700,000 clones, approximately 90% of which are singletons. The sequenced material came from peripheral blood. The receptors were sampled from a woman younger than 30 with acute or convalescent COVID-19.

The chain joins TRBV18 to TRBJ1-1; weak D call: TRBD1 (6 bases). V lost 0 bases, J lost 4 bases, and 12 bases lay in between. The CDR3 length is 15 residues. Germline values: CDR1 KGHSH, CDR2 LQKENI. CDR3 amino acids: CASSPPLLGGTEAFF. The CDR3 DNA reads as TGTGCCAGCTCACCACCATTGTTAGGGGGCACTGAAGCTTTCTTT.

V gene TRBV9 combines with J gene TRBJ2-2, with D unresolved. Trimming shortened V by 1 base and J by 0 bases, and 13 bases separated the two germline ends. The germline CDR1 and CDR2 sequences are SGDLS and YYNGEE. The CDR3 runs to 17 residues. The CDR3 reads CASSVPLVGPNTGELFF. Here the CDR3 DNA reads TGTGCCAGCAGCGTACCCCTAGTGGGTCCGAACACCGGGGAGCTGTTTTTT.

The gene calls are TRBV7-2 and TRBJ2-7; D gene ambiguous. The V gene's germline CDR1 is SGHTA and CDR2 FQGNSA. V shed 2 bases and J shed 0 bases, with 5 bases lying between them. CDR3 length: 13 residues. In nucleotides, the CDR3 is TGTGCCAGCAGCTTATCCAGCTCCTACGAGCAGTACTTC. This encodes CASSLSSSYEQYF.

The table lists this clone with a count of one. V gene TRBV11-2 combines with J gene TRBJ2-4, with TRBD2 identical over 14 bases. V trimming: 0 bases; J trimming: 0 bases; junction bases outside the gene matches: 4. CDR1 is SGHAT and CDR2 is FQNNGV in the germline V gene. There are 19 residues in the CDR3. CDR3 amino acids: CASSLDRGLAGVAKNIQYF. The CDR3 region has the DNA TGTGCCAGCAGCTTAGATCGGGGACTAGCGGGGGTAGCCAAAAACATTCAGTACTTC.

The genes are TRBV7-2 and TRBJ1-2, with D hard to call. Trimming removed 2 bases at V and 5 bases at J, with 9 bases between. CDR1 and CDR2 from the germline V gene are SGHTA and FQGNSA. CDR3 length: 13 amino acids. The CDR3 protein is CASSLHAVYGYTF. CDR3 nucleotides: TGTGCCAGCAGCTTACACGCGGTTTATGGCTACACCTTC.

The chain links TRBV6-6 to TRBJ1-1; D gene ambiguous. Deletions cut 2 bases from V and 6 bases from J, with 7 bases between. The CDR3 runs 12 residues. Germline V gene sequence: CDR1 MNHNY, CDR2 SVGAGI (reference sequence). For the CDR3, the DNA is TGTGCCAGCAGTTACCGAGGGCCTGAAGCTTTCTTT. It codes for CASSYRGPEAFF.

The chain links TRBV6-2 or TRBV6-3 to TRBJ1-2; D is possibly TRBD1 (6 bases). Trimming shortened V by 5 bases and J by 5 bases, and 12 bases separated the two germline ends. Germline V gene sequence: CDR1 MNHEY, CDR2 SVGEGT. The CDR3 runs 13 residues. The DNA for the CDR3 is TGTGCCAGCAGTCCAGGGGATTGGTATGGCTACACCTTC. Its translation is CASSPGDWYGYTF.

The chain is built from TRBV10-2 and TRBJ1-2; unclear D gene. Deletions cut 0 bases from V and 8 bases from J, with 10 bases between. Germline CDR1 reads WSHSY; CDR2 reads SAAADI. This CDR3 contains 13 residues. The CDR3: CASSESARWGYTF. The CDR3 bases are TGCGCCAGCAGTGAGTCGGCCCGTTGGGGCTACACCTTC.

V usage is TRBV9 and J usage is TRBJ2-1, with 12 nucleotides matching TRBD2. The length of the CDR3 is 16 residues. Per the germline V gene, CDR1 is SGDLS and CDR2 is YYNGEE. V was clipped by 3 bases and J by 4 bases; unmatched bases: 5. CDR3 nucleotide sequence: TGTGCCAGCAGCGGACGACTAGCGGGGGAATACAATGAGCAGTTCTTC. Translation: CASSGRLAGEYNEQFF.

DNA of the CDR3: TGTGCCAGTAGTTCCCCGGGACAGGAGATCGACACCGGGGAGCTGTTTTTT. Encoded protein: CASSSPGQEIDTGELFF. This rearrangement joins TRBV19 to TRBJ2-2; 8 nucleotides line up with TRBD1. This CDR3 spans 17 amino acids. CDR1 LNHDA and CDR2 SQIVND come from the germline V gene (reference sequence). The V and J ends lost 5 bases and 3 bases, in that order; junction bases with no gene match: 11. Drawing the rest from reference TRBV19 and TRBJ2-2, the complete variable domain is DGGITQSPKYLFRKEGQNVTLSCEQNLNHDAMYWYRQDPGQGLRLIYYSQIVNDFQKGDIAEGYSVSREKKESFPLTVTSAQKNPTAFYLCASSSPGQEIDTGELFFGEGSRLTVL.

This sequence joins TRBV6-4 and TRBJ2-3; 7 positions match TRBD2. The CDR3 contains 14 residues. CDR1 and CDR2 from the germline V gene are MRHNA and SNTAGT. Trimming removed 4 bases from V and 5 bases from J; junction bases left unmatched: 6. CDR3 nucleotides: TGTGCCAGCAGTGTTTCTAGCGGCGGAGATACGCAGTATTTT. Encoded protein: CASSVSSGGDTQYF.

The rearrangement links TRBV4-3 to TRBJ1-5, with unresolved D. Trimming removed 1 base from V and 0 bases from J, with 10 bases in between. Germline V gene lookup returns CDR1 LGHNA and CDR2 YSLEER. The CDR3 loop spans 16 amino acids. In DNA form, the CDR3 reads TGCGCCAGCAGCCAAGGGATAGACTATAGCAATCAGCCCCAGCATTTT. It yields the protein CASSQGIDYSNQPQHF.

This clone turned up a few times. The CDR3 protein is CASSQERRGSPLHF. The CDR3 DNA sequence: TGTGCCAGCAGCCAAGAGCGAAGGGGATCACCCCTCCACTTT. The genes are TRBV3-1 (or the pseudogene TRBV3-2) and TRBJ1-6; weak D call: TRBD1 (5 bases). CDR1 and CDR2 from the germline V gene are LGHDT and YNNKEL (reference sequence). Trimming stripped 0 bases from V and 10 bases from J, with 10 bases between. CDR3 length equals 14 residues.

V gene TRBV5-5 combines with J gene TRBJ2-7, with a tentative D call TRBD1 (5 bases). The length of the CDR3 is 17 residues. V was cut by 1 base and J by 3 bases, with 20 bases left in between. Germline CDR1 and CDR2: SGHKS and YYEKEE (reference sequence). The CDR3 loop is CASSLRLRAYLVYEQYF. Here the CDR3 DNA reads TGTGCCAGCAGCTTGAGGCTCAGGGCCTATCTGGTCTACGAGCAGTACTTC.

This chain uses TRBV4-1 with TRBJ2-3; tentative D call: TRBD1 (6 bases). V was pared by 3 bases and J by 5 bases, with 12 bases between. Germline-derived CDR1 and CDR2 are MGHRA and YSYEKL. This CDR3 comprises 14 residues. The CDR3 is CASSHYRDLDTQYF. As DNA, the CDR3 is TGCGCCAGCAGCCACTACAGGGACCTAGATACGCAGTATTTT.

V usage is TRBV7-2 and J usage is TRBJ1-2; perhaps TRBD1 as D (5 bases). CDR1 is SGHTA and CDR2 is FQGNSA in the germline V gene. With 2 bases removed from V and 7 bases from J, the gap between germline ends came to 11 bases. The length of the CDR3 is 13 residues. The CDR3 DNA reads as TGTGCCAGCAGCTTAAGACAGCAAGGTGGCTACACCTTC. It is translated as CASSLRQQGGYTF. Drawing the rest from reference TRBV7-2 and TRBJ1-2, the complete variable domain is GAGVSQSPSNKVTEKGKDVELRCDPISGHTALYWYRQSLGQGLEFLIYFQGNSAPDKSGLPSDRFSAERTGGSVSTLTIQRTQQEDSAVYLCASSLRQQGGYTFGSGTRLTVV.

In this sample, this clone turned up once. Other DNA sequences in this specimen translate into the identical CDR3. The chain couples TRBV6-5 to TRBJ1-2; D not certain. Trimming shortened V by 4 bases and J by 4 bases, and 13 bases separated the two germline ends. The CDR3 runs to 14 residues. The germline CDR1 and CDR2 sequences are MNHEY and SVGAGI. CDR3 nucleotides: TGTGCCAGCAGTTCTCCAGGCCAGCTCTATGGCTACACCTTC. Its translation: CASSSPGQLYGYTF.

The chain employs TRBV9 and TRBJ1-4, with TRBD1 matching over 7 bases. Germline CDR1 and CDR2: SGDLS and YYNGEE. The V segment lost 2 bases and the J segment 5 bases; nucleotides outside the gene matches: 6. The CDR3 sequence is 15 residues long. CDR3 sequence: CASSVGGQSNEKLFF. In DNA form, the CDR3 reads TGTGCCAGCAGCGTGGGGGGACAGTCAAATGAAAAACTGTTTTTT.

This clone was observed a handful of times. The genes are TRBV4-2 and TRBJ1-1, with 7 positions matching TRBD1. CDR1 is LGHNA, CDR2 YNFKEQ, per germline. The CDR3 totals 12 residues. Unmatched junction bases numbered 8, after V lost 9 bases and J lost 7 bases. For the CDR3, the DNA is TGTGCCAGTCAGACAGGGCGATATGAAGCTTTCTTT. It specifies CASQTGRYEAFF.

This chain connects TRBV18 to TRBJ1-5; a weak D match, TRBD1 (5 bases). Germline assignment: CDR1 KGHSH and CDR2 LQKENI. The CDR3 extends over 17 amino acids. V was clipped by 6 bases and J by 1 base, with 19 bases between them. Written as DNA, the CDR3 is TGTGCCAGCTCGAATGCCGGGCAGGGCAGAAGCAATCAGCCCCAGCATTTT. Amino acids: CASSNAGQGRSNQPQHF.